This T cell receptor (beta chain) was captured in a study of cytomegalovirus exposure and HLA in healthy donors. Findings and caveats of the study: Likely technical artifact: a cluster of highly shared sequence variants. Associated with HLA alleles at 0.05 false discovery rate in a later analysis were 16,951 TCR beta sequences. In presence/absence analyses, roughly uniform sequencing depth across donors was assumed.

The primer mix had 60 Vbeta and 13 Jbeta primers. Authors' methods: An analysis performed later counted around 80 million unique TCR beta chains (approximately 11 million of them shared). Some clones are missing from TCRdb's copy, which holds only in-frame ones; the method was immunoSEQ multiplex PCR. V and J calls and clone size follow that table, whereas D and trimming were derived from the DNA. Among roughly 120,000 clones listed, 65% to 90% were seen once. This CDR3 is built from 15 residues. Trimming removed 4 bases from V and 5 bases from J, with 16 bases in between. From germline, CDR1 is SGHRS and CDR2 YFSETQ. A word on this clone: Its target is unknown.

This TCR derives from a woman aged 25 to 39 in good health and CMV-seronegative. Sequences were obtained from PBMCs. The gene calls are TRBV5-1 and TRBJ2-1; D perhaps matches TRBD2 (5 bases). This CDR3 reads CASSPGIAINNEQFF. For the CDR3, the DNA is TGCGCCAGCAGCCCCGGGATAGCGATTAACAATGAGCAGTTCTTC.